A single TCR beta chain is shown here with its context. Its antigen remains unidentified. This sample was included in a study of human T cells and chemical hapten exposure. Stated time point: patch test 2, 6 weeks after DPC sensitization. The treatment: therapeutic diphenylcyclopropenone sensitization with weekly scalp DPC. One entry per CDR3 protein results from TCRdb running MiXCR on the RACE reads. The table includes around 100,000 distinct CDR3 sequences, 9.5% to 12% detected once. Study-wide results and limits: All donors were alopecia patients, so their immunity may differ from that of healthy people.

This material consisted of whole blood, taken in connection with sensitization to the hapten diphenylcyclopropenone (DPC). The clonotype originates from a woman aged 40 to 50 with alopecia areata. Some clones in this sample may be carry-over from other donors' samples.

DNA of the CDR3: TGCAGTGCTAGAGGTTGGGGGACTTCAACCTACGAGCAGTACTTC. Protein sequence: CSARGWGTSTYEQYF. This chain uses TRBV20-1 with TRBJ2-7, with TRBD2 as a possible D gene (6 bases). V lost 1 base and J 2 bases, leaving 15 bases between the germline ends. CDR1 is DFQATT, CDR2 SNEGSKA, per germline (reference sequence). This CDR3 contains 15 residues.